The next 4 T cell receptor beta chains were all read from a single sample in a study of blood T cells in healthy people across ages. Using a J-beta primer mix together with a sample-barcoded 5' primer, a second PCR was run for roughly 6 to 12 cycles. One entry per CDR3 protein, called by TCRdb with MiXCR from the 5' RACE reads. The data hold around 820,000 distinct CDR3 sequences, with approximately 25% observed a single time. This sample also appeared in a second study, on T cells of mothers and their children.

Sequencing was carried out using blood. The receptors were gathered from a boy younger than 18 in good health.

The gene calls are TRBV7-9 and TRBJ1-1; tentatively, D is TRBD1 (6 bases). Trimming pared 5 bases from V and 1 base from J, leaving 11 bases between. The CDR3 has 14 residues. Looked up from germline, CDR1 is SEHNR and CDR2 is FQNEAQ (reference sequence). CDR3 region: CASSLGQTNTEAFF. DNA for the CDR3: TGTGCCAGCAGCCTCGGACAGACGAACACTGAAGCTTTCTTT.

This clonotype appeared a few times. The chain couples TRBV13 to TRBJ2-7, with 9 positions matching TRBD2. This CDR3 has 16 amino acids. Germline assignment: CDR1 PRHDT and CDR2 FYEKMQ (reference sequence). Trimming removed 4 bases from V and 2 bases from J; junction bases left unmatched: 9. CDR3 sequence (DNA): TGTGCCAGCAGCTCAGGACTAGCGTTGGTTGCCTACGAGCAGTACTTC. Amino acid sequence: CASSSGLALVAYEQYF.

The chain has TRBV15 and TRBJ1-3; D remains ambiguous. The V gene's germline CDR1 is LNHNV and CDR2 YYDKDF (reference sequence). V lost 5 bases to trimming and J lost 0 bases, with 8 bases between them. The length of the CDR3 is 14 residues. For the CDR3, the DNA is TGTGCCACCAGCGTTGAAAACTCTGGAAACACCATATATTTT. Translated: CATSVENSGNTIYF.

The genes are TRBV28 and TRBJ2-7; D is undetermined. CDR3 length: 13 amino acids. In germline, CDR1 is MDHEN, CDR2 SYDVKM. V was pared by 7 bases and J by 2 bases, with 12 bases between. The CDR3 sequence is CASTARTTYEQYF. In DNA form, the CDR3 reads TGTGCCAGCACCGCCCGTACAACCTACGAGCAGTACTTC.